This T cell receptor beta chain came from a study of breast tumors, draining lymph nodes, adjacent tissues. Study outcomes and limitations: Tumor and nontumor repertoires were significantly more similar in luminal-like than in basal-like breast cancer. Tumor repertoires ranked between lymph nodes and nontumor tissue in diversity, with V and J gene preferences. The lymph node origin of tumor T cells was framed as consistent with a hypothesis, not demonstrated.

Breast cancer patients provided tissue from their axillary draining lymph nodes. TCRdb reprocessed the multiplex PCR reads with MiXCR, giving one entry per CDR3 protein. The data hold 180,000 or so distinct CDR3 sequences, with around a third observed a single time. This clonotype appeared many times. Its target is unknown. The length of the CDR3 is 17 residues. The germline V gene has CDR1 SGHTS and CDR2 YDEGEE. V shed 0 bases, J shed 5 bases, and the junction held 12 bases outside the gene matches. The rearrangement links TRBV5-8 to TRBJ2-5; 8 bases line up with TRBD1. The receptor comes from a female donor with breast cancer. Some clones in this sample may be carry-over from other donors' samples. Source material: axillary lymph node tissue. CDR3 sequence reads: CASSLEATGGLRETQYF. CDR3 bases: TGTGCCAGCAGCTTGGAGGCCACAGGGGGACTCCGGGAGACCCAGTACTTC.